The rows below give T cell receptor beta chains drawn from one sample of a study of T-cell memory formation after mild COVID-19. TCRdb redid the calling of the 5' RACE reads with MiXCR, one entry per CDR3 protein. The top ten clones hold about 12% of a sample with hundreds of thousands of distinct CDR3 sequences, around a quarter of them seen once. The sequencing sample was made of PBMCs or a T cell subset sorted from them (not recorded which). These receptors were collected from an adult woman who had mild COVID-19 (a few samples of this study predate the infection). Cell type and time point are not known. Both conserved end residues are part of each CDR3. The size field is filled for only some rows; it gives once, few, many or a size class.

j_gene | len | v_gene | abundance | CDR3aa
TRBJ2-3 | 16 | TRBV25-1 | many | CASSERGEASTDTQYF
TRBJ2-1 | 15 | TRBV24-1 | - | CATSPGTGGYNEQFF
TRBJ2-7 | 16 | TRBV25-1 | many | CASSELGRAQGYEQYF
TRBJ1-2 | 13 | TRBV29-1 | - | CSVGIGTNYGYTF
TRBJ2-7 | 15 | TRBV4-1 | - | CASSQVLAGAYEQYF
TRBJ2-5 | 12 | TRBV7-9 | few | CASSFQVETQYF
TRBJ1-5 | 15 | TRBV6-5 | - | CASGPGGLGSQPQHF
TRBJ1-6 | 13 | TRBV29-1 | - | CSVEDLVCSPLHF
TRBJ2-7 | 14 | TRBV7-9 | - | CATGRDRVTYEQYF
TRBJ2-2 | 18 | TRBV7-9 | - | CASSPGLAGGHNTGELFF
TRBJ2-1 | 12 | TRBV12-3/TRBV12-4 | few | CASRLGLNEQFF
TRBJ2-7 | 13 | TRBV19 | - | CASAEGLHYEQYF
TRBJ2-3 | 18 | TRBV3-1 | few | CASSQDKAWSGGGDTQYF
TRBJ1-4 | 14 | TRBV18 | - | CASSPRARNEKLFF
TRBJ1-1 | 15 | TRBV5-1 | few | CASSPTADLNTEAFF
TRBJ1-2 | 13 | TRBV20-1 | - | CSATDSANYGYTF
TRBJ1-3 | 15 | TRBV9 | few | CASSGQTGSGNTIYF
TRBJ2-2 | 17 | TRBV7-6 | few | CASSLVSRERGTGELFF
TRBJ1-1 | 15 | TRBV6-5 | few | CASSSFPGMNTEAFF
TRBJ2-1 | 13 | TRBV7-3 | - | CASSLTGSGEQFF
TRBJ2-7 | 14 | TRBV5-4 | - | CASSFAGDSYEQYF
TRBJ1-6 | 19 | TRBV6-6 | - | CASSYSVLLGSSYNSPLHF
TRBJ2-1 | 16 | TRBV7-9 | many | CASSNLADSSYNEQFF
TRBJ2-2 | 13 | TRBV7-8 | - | CASSTRTDRELFF
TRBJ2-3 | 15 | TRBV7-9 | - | CASSLRLAGVDTQYF
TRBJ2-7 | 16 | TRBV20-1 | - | CSARTSGGAGAYEQYF
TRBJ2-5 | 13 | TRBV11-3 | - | CASSYARKETQYF
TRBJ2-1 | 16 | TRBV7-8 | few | CASSLARWEGYNEQFF
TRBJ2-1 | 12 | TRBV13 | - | CASSLGARGQFF
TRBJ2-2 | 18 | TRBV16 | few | CASSRTTGVAPYTGELFF
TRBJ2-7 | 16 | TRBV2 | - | CASRWGDGLSSYEQYF
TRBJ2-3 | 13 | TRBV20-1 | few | CSARDSSTDTQYF
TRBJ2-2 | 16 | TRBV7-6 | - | CASSLVGTRSLRELFF
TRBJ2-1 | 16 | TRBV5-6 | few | CASSATGTSGYNEQFF
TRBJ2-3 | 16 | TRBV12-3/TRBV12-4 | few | CASSKLAGAPRDTQYF
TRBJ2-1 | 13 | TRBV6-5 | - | CASSGGENNEQFF
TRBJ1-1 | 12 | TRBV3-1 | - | CASSQAGRGAFF
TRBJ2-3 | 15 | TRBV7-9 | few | CASSLTGRVADTQYF